The 3 T cell receptor beta chains below come from one sample, sequenced in a study of beta chain features in type 1 diabetes. As every portion of the isolated RNA was reverse transcribed, the sequencing read expressed TCRB transcripts. Some clones are missing from TCRdb's copy, which holds only in-frame ones; the method was immunoSEQ multiplex PCR. This table has roughly 240,000 clones, 24% appearing once. The antigens for these receptors are not known. Study-wide findings and caveats: People with Type 1 diabetes carried modestly yet significantly shorter TCRB CDR3s in all four CD4+ subsets.

Sequencing used naive CD4+ T cells from blood. The source of these receptors is a woman in her 30s with type 1 diabetes.

On this clone itself: One junction end disagrees with the germline gene, perhaps due to a read error. The chain joins TRBV7-7 to TRBJ2-5, with D uncertain. CDR3 length: 13 amino acids. Germline values: CDR1 SSHAT, CDR2 FNYEAQ (reference sequence). CDR3 DNA sequence: TGTGCTAGCAGCCTTCAGTACCAAGAGACCCAGTACTTC. This gives the protein CASSLQYQETQYF.

This clone was counted between two and nine times. The chain recombines TRBV7-2 with TRBJ2-1; 9 bases are shared with TRBD2. V lost 5 bases and J lost 10; bases outside the gene matches: 3. The CDR3 has 12 residues. Germline V gene sequence: CDR1 SGHTA, CDR2 FQGNSA. The CDR3: CASSRLAGEQFF. For the CDR3, the DNA is TGTGCCAGCAGCCGCCTAGCGGGGGAGCAGTTCTTC.

V and J are TRBV18 and TRBJ2-3, with D maybe TRBD1 (5 bases). CDR3 length: 15 amino acids. With 3 bases removed from V and 2 bases from J, the gap between germline ends came to 12 bases. Germline V gene data show CDR1 as KGHSH and CDR2 as LQKENI. CDR3 sequence: CASSPQGRDTDTQYF. The CDR3 DNA reads TGTGCCAGCTCACCCCAGGGCAGGGACACAGATACGCAGTATTTT.